Given below is one TCR beta chain in context. Assay: immunoSEQ multiplex PCR; the TCRdb copy retains only in-frame clones and omits some. The sample includes under 95,000 clones, approximately 80% of them seen just once. This record comes from a study of T cells in localized non-small cell lung cancer. CDR3 length: 15 residues. Germline lookup yields CDR1 LNHDA and CDR2 SQIVND (reference sequence). V trimming: 1 base; J trimming: 4 bases; junction bases outside the gene matches: 6. The clonotype originates from a female donor of 60 years or more with stage I lung adenocarcinoma. The sequencing here drew on peripheral blood, taken before any cancer treatment. The chain recombines TRBV19 with TRBJ2-5; 7 bases fit TRBD2. The CDR3 DNA is TGTGCCAGTAGTATAGTTGGCGGGGGAAGAGAGACCCAGTACTTC. Amino acid sequence: CASSIVGGGRETQYF.